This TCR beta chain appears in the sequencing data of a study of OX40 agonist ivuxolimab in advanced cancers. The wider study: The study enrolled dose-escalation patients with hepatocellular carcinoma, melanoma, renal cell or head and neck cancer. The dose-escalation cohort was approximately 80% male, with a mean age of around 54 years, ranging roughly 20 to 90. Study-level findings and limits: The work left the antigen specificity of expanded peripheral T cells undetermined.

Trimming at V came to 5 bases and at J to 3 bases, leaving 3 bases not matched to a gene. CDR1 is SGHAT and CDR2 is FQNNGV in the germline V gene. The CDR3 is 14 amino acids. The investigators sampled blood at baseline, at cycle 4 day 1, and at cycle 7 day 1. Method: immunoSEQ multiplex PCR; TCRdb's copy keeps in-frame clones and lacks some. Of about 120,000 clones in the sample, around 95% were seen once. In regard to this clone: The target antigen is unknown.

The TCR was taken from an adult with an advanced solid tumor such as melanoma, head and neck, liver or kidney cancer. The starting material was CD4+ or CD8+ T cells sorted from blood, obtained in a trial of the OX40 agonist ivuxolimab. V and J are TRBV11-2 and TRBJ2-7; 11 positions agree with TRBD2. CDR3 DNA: TGTGCCAGCAGCCTTACTAGCGGGAGCTACGAGCAGTACTTC. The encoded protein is CASSLTSGSYEQYF.